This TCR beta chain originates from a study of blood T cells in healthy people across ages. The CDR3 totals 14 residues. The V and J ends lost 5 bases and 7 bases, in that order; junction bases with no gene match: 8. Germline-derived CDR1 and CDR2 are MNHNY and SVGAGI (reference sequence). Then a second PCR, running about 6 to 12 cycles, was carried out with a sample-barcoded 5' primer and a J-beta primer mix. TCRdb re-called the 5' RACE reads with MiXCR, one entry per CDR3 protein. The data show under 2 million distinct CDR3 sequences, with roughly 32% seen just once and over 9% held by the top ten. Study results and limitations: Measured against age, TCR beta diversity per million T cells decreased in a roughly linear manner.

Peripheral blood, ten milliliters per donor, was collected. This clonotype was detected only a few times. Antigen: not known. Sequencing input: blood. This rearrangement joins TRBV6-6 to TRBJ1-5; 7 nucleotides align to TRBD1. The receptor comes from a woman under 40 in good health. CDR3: CASSTDRVGQPQHF. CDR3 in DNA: TGTGCCAGCAGTACCGACAGGGTCGGACAGCCCCAGCATTTT.